Listed here are 26 T cell receptor beta chains from one sample, sequenced in a study of OX40 agonist ivuxolimab in advanced cancers. TCRdb keeps only in-frame clones here, not all; method: immunoSEQ multiplex PCR. The sample comprises 70,000 to 75,000 clones, around 88% of which are singletons, and roughly 2.9% rests with the top ten. This specimen was CD4+ or CD8+ T cells sorted from blood, taken in a trial of the OX40 agonist ivuxolimab. Receptors were obtained from an adult with an advanced solid tumor such as melanoma, head and neck, liver or kidney cancer.

V is TRBV19 and J is TRBJ2-1; D is perhaps TRBD1 or TRBD2 (5 bases each). This CDR3 has 12 amino acids. Germline loops: CDR1 LNHDA, CDR2 SQIVND (reference sequence). The V and J ends lost 5 bases and 9 bases respectively, with 11 bases between them. CDR3 region: CASSPGASEQFF. The CDR3 bases are TGTGCCAGTAGTCCCGGGGCGAGTGAGCAGTTCTTC.

This clone has only a few counts. The chain combines TRBV7-9 with TRBJ2-2; no firm D call. The V gene's germline CDR1 is SEHNR and CDR2 FQNEAQ (reference sequence). There are 16 residues in the CDR3. Deletions cut 4 bases from V and 1 base from J, with 13 bases between. The CDR3: CASSSHLGRNTGELFF. As DNA, the CDR3 is TGTGCCAGCAGCTCACACCTCGGTAGGAACACCGGGGAGCTGTTTTTT.

This clone occurred once. The DNA of the CDR3 is TGCGCCAGCAGCCAGGCAGTAGCCCTCAATCAGCCCCAGCATTTT. Its protein product is CASSQAVALNQPQHF. The rearrangement uses TRBV4-1 and TRBJ1-5; no definite D call. This CDR3 is 15 amino acids long. Germline V gene lookup returns CDR1 MGHRA and CDR2 YSYEKL. The V end lost 3 bases, the J end lost 3 bases, and 12 bases lay between the germline ends.

V usage is TRBV4-1 and J usage is TRBJ1-4; D remains unclear. V was cut by 6 bases and J by 4 bases, with 15 bases left in between. The CDR3 sequence is 15 residues long. The V gene's germline CDR1 is MGHRA and CDR2 YSYEKL. CDR3 sequence reads: CASSPIQAYNEKLFF. The CDR3 DNA sequence: TGCGCCAGCAGTCCTATCCAGGCCTATAATGAAAAACTGTTTTTT.

The CDR3 reads CASSPGLAGGQQETQYF. DNA for the CDR3: TGTGCCAGCAGCCCGGGGCTAGCGGGGGGCCAGCAAGAGACCCAGTACTTC. The rearrangement links TRBV5-4 to TRBJ2-5, with 11 bases fitting TRBD2. The germline V gene encodes CDR1 SGHNT and CDR2 YYREEE (reference sequence). The CDR3 spans 17 residues. V lost 4 bases to trimming and J lost 2 bases; unmatched junction nucleotides: 10.

This chain uses TRBV7-2 with TRBJ2-5; 9 positions match TRBD1. The CDR3 extends over 15 amino acids. Germline V gene sequence: CDR1 SGHTA, CDR2 FQGNSA. J gave up 1 base and V 5 bases, and 5 bases lay outside the gene matches. Here the CDR3 DNA reads TGTGCCAGCAGCCTTAAACAGGGGGCCCAAGAGACCCAGTACTTC. This gives the protein CASSLKQGAQETQYF.

This clone is a singleton in its sample. The V call is TRBV19, the J call TRBJ2-2; TRBD1 or TRBD2 may be the D gene (5 bases each). V lost 6 bases, J lost 0 bases, and 14 bases lay in between. CDR1 and CDR2 from the germline V gene are LNHDA and SQIVND (reference sequence). The CDR3 is made up of 16 amino acids. In DNA, the CDR3 is TGTGCCAGTAGATGGGGGAAGGGAACGAACACCGGGGAGCTGTTTTTT. This encodes CASRWGKGTNTGELFF.

The V and J genes are TRBV6-1 and TRBJ2-7; D remains ambiguous. This CDR3 spans 15 amino acids. V lost 6 bases, J lost 2 bases, and 17 bases lay in between. CDR1 MNHNS and CDR2 SASEGT come from the germline V gene. This chain's CDR3 is CASSPGPNGPYEQYF. In DNA, the CDR3 is TGTGCCAGCAGCCCAGGTCCAAATGGGCCCTACGAGCAGTACTTC.

The V and J genes are TRBV11-3 and TRBJ2-1, with 8 positions matching TRBD2. The CDR3 is 12 amino acids. The ends lost 5 bases at V and 14 bases at J; junction bases unmatched: 8. Germline assignment: CDR1 SGHNT and CDR2 YENEEA. CDR3: CASSPRGREEFF. CDR3 DNA: TGTGCCAGCAGCCCCCGGGGGCGGGAGGAGTTCTTC.

J is TRBJ2-3 and V is TRBV7-9; D gene ambiguous. The germline V gene has CDR1 SEHNR and CDR2 FQNEAQ (reference sequence). CDR3 size: 13 residues. V lost 5 bases, J lost 4 bases, and 10 bases lay in between. CDR3 in amino acids: CASSAYRSDTQYF. The DNA of the CDR3 is TGTGCCAGCAGCGCTTATCGGTCAGATACGCAGTATTTT.

This clone was seen just once. V usage is TRBV18 and J usage is TRBJ2-3; TRBD2 agrees at 7 bases. The germline CDR1 and CDR2 sequences are KGHSH and LQKENI. The CDR3 is made up of 14 amino acids. The V and J ends lost 6 bases and 3 bases, in that order; junction bases with no gene match: 6. The CDR3 protein is CASSPDGGTDTQYF. DNA of the CDR3: TGTGCCAGCTCCCCGGACGGGGGGACAGATACGCAGTATTTT.

V is TRBV4-1 and J is TRBJ2-3; D not certain. This CDR3 spans 15 amino acids. Germline-derived CDR1 and CDR2 are MGHRA and YSYEKL. V lost 0 bases to trimming and J lost 0 bases, with 7 bases between them. The CDR3 coding sequence is TGCGCCAGCAGCCAAGAATCCGCTAGCACAGATACGCAGTATTTT. It specifies CASSQESASTDTQYF.

The chain joins TRBV7-6 to TRBJ1-2; maybe TRBD1 (5 bases). V lost 4 bases and J 2 bases, leaving 8 bases between the germline ends. Germline values: CDR1 SGHVS, CDR2 FNYEAQ. CDR3 length: 13 residues. Written as DNA, the CDR3 is TGTGCCAGCAGCTCCGACAGCAACTATGGCTACACCTTC. It yields the protein CASSSDSNYGYTF.

This chain connects TRBV11-2 to TRBJ1-2; D perhaps matches TRBD1 (6 bases). V was trimmed by 5 bases and J by 13 bases, leaving 14 bases between them. The CDR3 length is 11 residues. Germline values: CDR1 SGHAT, CDR2 FQNNGV. The CDR3: CASSPGTTSTF. Written as DNA, the CDR3 is TGTGCCAGCAGCCCTGGGACAACTAGCACCTTC.

As concerns this clone: A junction end diverges from the germline sequence, so it may reflect a read error. The gene calls are TRBV7-7 and TRBJ2-5; D might be TRBD1 (5 bases). Germline-derived CDR1 and CDR2 are SSHAT and FNYEAQ (reference sequence). The CDR3 covers 13 residues. In DNA form, the CDR3 reads TGTGCTAGCAGTTCCAGGGCCAAAGAGACCCAGTACTTC. Translated: CASSSRAKETQYF.

The chain carries TRBV9 and TRBJ2-2; 7 bases are shared with TRBD2. V dropped 5 bases and J dropped 6; count of bases not matched to a gene: 7. The CDR3 totals 14 residues. The germline V gene encodes CDR1 SGDLS and CDR2 YYNGEE. The CDR3 DNA follows: TGTGCCAGCAGACCACAGACTAGCCCCGGGGAGCTGTTTTTT. It encodes CASRPQTSPGELFF. Filled out from reference TRBV9 and TRBJ2-2, the complete variable domain reads DSGVTQTPKHLITATGQRVTLRCSPRSGDLSVYWYQQSLDQGLQFLIQYYNGEERAKGNILERFSAQQFPDLHSELNLSSLELGDSALYFCASRPQTSPGELFFGEGSRLTVL.

V gene TRBV6-6 combines with J gene TRBJ2-1; D perhaps matches TRBD2 (6 bases). The CDR3 consists of 15 residues. V was pared by 2 bases and J by 4 bases, with 12 bases between. Germline loops: CDR1 MNHNY, CDR2 SVGAGI (reference sequence). CDR3 region: CASSYGGQGYNEQFF. CDR3 nucleotide sequence: TGTGCCAGCAGTTACGGAGGGCAGGGTTACAATGAGCAGTTCTTC.

The chain has TRBV5-8 and TRBJ2-5; 11 nucleotides agree with TRBD1. Germline V CDR1 and CDR2: SGHTS, YDEGEE. The CDR3 consists of 16 residues. The ends lost 4 bases at V and 5 bases at J; junction bases unmatched: 10. The CDR3 spells CASSLGSGQGGETQYF. In DNA form, the CDR3 reads TGTGCCAGCAGCCTTGGATCGGGACAGGGGGGCGAGACCCAGTACTTC.

For the CDR3, the DNA is TGCGCCAGCAGCTTGGGACTCGGATGGACAGATACGCAGTATTTT. This codes for CASSLGLGWTDTQYF. The chain employs TRBV5-1 and TRBJ2-3; no clear D. Trimming left V 0 bases short and J 3 bases short, with 11 bases between. The V gene's germline CDR1 is SGHRS and CDR2 YFSETQ. The CDR3 is made up of 15 amino acids.

The chain links TRBV7-8 to TRBJ1-1, with D hard to call. The CDR3 runs to 14 residues. V was pared by 0 bases and J by 3 bases, with 8 bases between. Germline CDR1 reads SGHVS; CDR2 reads FQNEAQ. For the CDR3, the DNA is TGTGCCAGCAGCTTAGCGGGGTCGTACACTGAAGCTTTCTTT. Encoded protein: CASSLAGSYTEAFF.

The V gene is TRBV18, the J gene TRBJ1-2; D call uncertain. There are 16 residues in the CDR3. Trimming removed 3 bases at V and 3 bases at J, with 17 bases between. Germline V gene data show CDR1 as KGHSH and CDR2 as LQKENI. This CDR3 is CASSPQGAGGDYGYTF. DNA for the CDR3: TGTGCCAGCTCACCCCAAGGCGCGGGCGGTGACTATGGCTACACCTTC.

The genes are TRBV6-1 and TRBJ1-1, with D tentatively TRBD1 (5 bases). Trimming removed 6 bases from V and 1 base from J, with 9 bases in between. Per germline, CDR1 MNHNS and CDR2 SASEGT. The CDR3 spans 13 residues. CDR3 loop: CASSPGQNTEAFF. CDR3 nucleotide sequence: TGTGCCAGCAGCCCTGGACAGAACACTGAAGCTTTCTTT.

The rearrangement uses TRBV25-1 and TRBJ2-5, with a possible D match to TRBD2 (6 bases). This CDR3 is 15 amino acids long. In germline, CDR1 is MGHDK, CDR2 SYGVNS. The V and J ends lost 4 bases and 4 bases respectively, with 16 bases between them. CDR3 in DNA: TGTGCCAGCAGTGGGCGGGGAAGAGGGACAGAGACCCAGTACTTC. It yields the protein CASSGRGRGTETQYF.

The V gene is TRBV11-2, the J gene TRBJ1-5; D gene uncertain. Between the trimmed V and J ends, which lost 0 bases and 0 bases, there was a span of 3 bases. Germline V CDR1 and CDR2: SGHAT, FQNNGV. The length of the CDR3 is 14 residues. The CDR3 loop reads CASSLEGSNQPQHF. The DNA of the CDR3 is TGTGCCAGCAGCTTAGAGGGTAGCAATCAGCCCCAGCATTTT.

V gene TRBV28 combines with J gene TRBJ1-1; TRBD1 is a possible D gene (6 bases). CDR1 is MDHEN and CDR2 is SYDVKM in the germline V gene. V shed 7 bases and J shed 1 base, with 10 bases lying between them. CDR3 length: 13 amino acids. CDR3: CASNSGANTEAFF. CDR3 DNA: TGTGCCAGCAACTCGGGGGCGAACACTGAAGCTTTCTTT.

The V call is TRBV28, the J call TRBJ2-7; 11 nucleotides match TRBD1. With 4 bases clipped from V and 4 bases from J, the junction kept 21 bases outside the gene matches. The CDR3 consists of 20 residues. Germline assignment: CDR1 MDHEN and CDR2 SYDVKM. The chain's CDR3 is CASSSPGTGGLMLAIYEQYF. CDR3 coding DNA: TGTGCCAGCAGTTCCCCGGGGACAGGGGGGTTAATGTTGGCTATTTACGAGCAGTACTTC.